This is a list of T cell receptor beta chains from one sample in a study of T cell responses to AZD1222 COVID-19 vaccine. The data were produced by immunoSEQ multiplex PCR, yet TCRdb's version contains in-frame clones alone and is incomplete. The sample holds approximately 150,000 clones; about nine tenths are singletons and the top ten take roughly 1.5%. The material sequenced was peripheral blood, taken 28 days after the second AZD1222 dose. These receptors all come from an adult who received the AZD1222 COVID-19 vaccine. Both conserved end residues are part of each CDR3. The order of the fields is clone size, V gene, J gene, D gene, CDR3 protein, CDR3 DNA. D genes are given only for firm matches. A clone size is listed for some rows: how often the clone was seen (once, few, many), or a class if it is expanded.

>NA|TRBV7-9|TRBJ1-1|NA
CASSENGANTEAFF
TGTGCCAGCAGCGAAAACGGGGCCAACACTGAAGCTTTCTTT
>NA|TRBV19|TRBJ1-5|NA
CASTPKAVWGNQPQHF
TGTGCCAGTACCCCGAAGGCCGTTTGGGGCAATCAGCCCCAGCATTTT
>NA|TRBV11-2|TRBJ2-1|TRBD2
CASSLDAGGGDEQFF
TGTGCCAGCAGCTTAGATGCGGGAGGGGGGGATGAGCAGTTCTTC
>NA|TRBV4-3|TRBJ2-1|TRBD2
CASSLAGGPYNEQFF
TGCGCCAGCAGCTTAGCGGGAGGGCCCTACAATGAGCAGTTCTTC
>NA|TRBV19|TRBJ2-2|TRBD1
CASSSHRGVGTGELFF
TGTGCCAGTAGTTCTCACAGGGGAGTGGGCACCGGGGAGCTGTTTTTT
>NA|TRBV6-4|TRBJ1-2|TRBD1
CASSDHDRGVAGYTF
TGTGCCAGCAGTGACCATGACAGGGGAGTGGCTGGCTACACCTTC
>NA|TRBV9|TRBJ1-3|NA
CASSVDFGHRSGNTIYF
TGTGCCAGCAGCGTAGACTTCGGACATCGCTCTGGAAACACCATATATTTT
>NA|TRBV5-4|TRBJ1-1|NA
CASSFRGNTEAFF
TGTGCCAGCAGCTTCCGGGGAAACACTGAAGCTTTCTTT
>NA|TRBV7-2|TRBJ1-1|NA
CASSFPFRVLNTEAFF
TGTGCCAGCAGCTTCCCCTTTCGGGTCCTGAACACTGAAGCTTTCTTT
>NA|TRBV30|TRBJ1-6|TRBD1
CAWSPDRASNSPLHF
TGTGCCTGGAGTCCGGACAGGGCTTCGAATTCACCCCTCCACTTT
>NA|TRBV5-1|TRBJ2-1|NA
CASSPLESSYNEQFF
TGCGCCAGCAGCCCTCTCGAGAGCTCCTACAATGAGCAGTTCTTC
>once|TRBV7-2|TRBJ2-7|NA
CASSLAGQGREQYF
TGTGCCAGCAGCTTAGCCGGGCAGGGTAGGGAGCAGTACTTC
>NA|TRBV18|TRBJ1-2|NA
CASSLGTRGYTF
TGTGCCAGCTCACTGGGGACTCGCGGCTACACCTTC
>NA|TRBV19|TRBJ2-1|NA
CASSIHPNTYNEQFF
TGTGCCAGTAGTATACACCCCAACACCTACAATGAGCAGTTCTTC
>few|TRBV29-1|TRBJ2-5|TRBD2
CSVEDGAGGLQETQYF
TGCAGCGTTGAAGATGGAGCGGGAGGATTACAAGAGACCCAGTACTTC
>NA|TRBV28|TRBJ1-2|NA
CASNQGREVYTF
TGTGCCAGCAATCAGGGGAGGGAAGTCTACACCTTC
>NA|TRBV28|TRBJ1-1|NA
CASSPNWGAFF
TGTGCCAGCAGTCCAAACTGGGGTGCTTTCTTT
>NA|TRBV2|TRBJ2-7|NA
CASSGLAPYEQYF
TGTGCCAGCAGTGGTCTAGCGCCCTACGAGCAGTACTTC
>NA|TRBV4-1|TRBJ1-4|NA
CASSQDRGDGEKLFF
TGCGCCAGCAGCCAAGATAGAGGGGATGGTGAAAAACTGTTTTTT
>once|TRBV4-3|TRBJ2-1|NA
CASSQEMGNEQFF
TGCGCCAGCAGCCAAGAAATGGGAAATGAGCAGTTCTTC